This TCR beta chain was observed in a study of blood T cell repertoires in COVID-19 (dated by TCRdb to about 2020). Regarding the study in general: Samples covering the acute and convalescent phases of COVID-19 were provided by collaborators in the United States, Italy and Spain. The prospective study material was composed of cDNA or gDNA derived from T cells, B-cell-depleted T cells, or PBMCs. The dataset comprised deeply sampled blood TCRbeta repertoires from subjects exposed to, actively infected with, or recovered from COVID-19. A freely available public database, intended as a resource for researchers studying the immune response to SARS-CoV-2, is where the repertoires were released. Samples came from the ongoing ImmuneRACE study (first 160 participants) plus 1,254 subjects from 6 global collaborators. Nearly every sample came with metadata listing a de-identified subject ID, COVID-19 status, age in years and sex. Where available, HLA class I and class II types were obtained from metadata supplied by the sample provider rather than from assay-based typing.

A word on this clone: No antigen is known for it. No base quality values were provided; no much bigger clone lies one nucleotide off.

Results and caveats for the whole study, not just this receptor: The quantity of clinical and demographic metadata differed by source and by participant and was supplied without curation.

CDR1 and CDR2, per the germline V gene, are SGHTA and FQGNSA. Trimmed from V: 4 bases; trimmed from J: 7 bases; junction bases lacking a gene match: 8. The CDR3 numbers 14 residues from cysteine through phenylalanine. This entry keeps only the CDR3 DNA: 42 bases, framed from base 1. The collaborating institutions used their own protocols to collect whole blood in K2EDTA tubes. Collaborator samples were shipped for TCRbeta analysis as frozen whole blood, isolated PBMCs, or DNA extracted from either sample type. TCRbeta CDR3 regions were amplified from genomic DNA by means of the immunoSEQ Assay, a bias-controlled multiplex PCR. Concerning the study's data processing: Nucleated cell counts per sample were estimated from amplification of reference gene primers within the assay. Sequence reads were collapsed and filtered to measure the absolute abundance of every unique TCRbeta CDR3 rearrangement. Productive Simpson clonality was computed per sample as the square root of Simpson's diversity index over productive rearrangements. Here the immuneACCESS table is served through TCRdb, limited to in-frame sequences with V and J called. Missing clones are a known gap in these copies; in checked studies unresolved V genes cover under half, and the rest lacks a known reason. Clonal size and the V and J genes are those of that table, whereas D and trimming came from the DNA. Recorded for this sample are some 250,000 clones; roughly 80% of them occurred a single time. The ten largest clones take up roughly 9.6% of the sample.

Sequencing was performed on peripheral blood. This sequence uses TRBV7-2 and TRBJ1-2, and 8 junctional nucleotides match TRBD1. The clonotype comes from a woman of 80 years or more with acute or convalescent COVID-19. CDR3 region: CASSSLQGGVGYTF. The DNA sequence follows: TGTGCCAGCAGCTCCTTACAGGGGGGAGTTGGCTACACCTTC.